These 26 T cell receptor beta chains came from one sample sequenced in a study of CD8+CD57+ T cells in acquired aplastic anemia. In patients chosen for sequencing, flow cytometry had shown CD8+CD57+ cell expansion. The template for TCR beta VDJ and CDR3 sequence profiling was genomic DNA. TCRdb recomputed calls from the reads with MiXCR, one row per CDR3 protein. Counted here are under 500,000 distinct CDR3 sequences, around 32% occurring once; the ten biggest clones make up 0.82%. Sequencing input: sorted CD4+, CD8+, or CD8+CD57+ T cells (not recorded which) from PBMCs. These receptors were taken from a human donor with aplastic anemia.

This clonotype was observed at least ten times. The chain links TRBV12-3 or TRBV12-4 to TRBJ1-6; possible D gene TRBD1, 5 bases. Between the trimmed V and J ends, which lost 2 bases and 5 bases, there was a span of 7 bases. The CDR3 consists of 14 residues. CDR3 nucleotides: TGTGCCAGCAGTTTACGGGGCGATAATTCACCCCTCCACTTT. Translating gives CASSLRGDNSPLHF.

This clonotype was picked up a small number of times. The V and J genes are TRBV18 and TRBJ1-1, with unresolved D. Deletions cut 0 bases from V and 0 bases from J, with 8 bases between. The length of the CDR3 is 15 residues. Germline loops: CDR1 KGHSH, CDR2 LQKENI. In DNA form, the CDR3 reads TGTGCCAGCTCACCACCGGACGGCATGAACACTGAAGCTTTCTTT. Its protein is CASSPPDGMNTEAFF.

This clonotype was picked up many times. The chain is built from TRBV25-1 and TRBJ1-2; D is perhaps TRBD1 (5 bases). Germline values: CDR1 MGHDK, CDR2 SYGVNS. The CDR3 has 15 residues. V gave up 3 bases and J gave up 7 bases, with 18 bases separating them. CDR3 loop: CASSDLGESLSGYTF. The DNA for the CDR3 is TGTGCCAGCAGTGATTTGGGGGAAAGCCTATCTGGCTACACCTTC.

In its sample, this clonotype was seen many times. The CDR3 bases are TGTGCCATCAGTGAGTCGGGGACAGATTACGAGCAGTACTTC. Protein: CAISESGTDYEQYF. The V call is TRBV10-3, the J call TRBJ2-7, with 7 nucleotides matching TRBD1. After removal of 0 bases from V and 4 bases from J, the junction contained 3 bases not matched to a gene. Germline V gene data show CDR1 as ENHRY and CDR2 as SYGVKD. This CDR3 contains 14 residues.

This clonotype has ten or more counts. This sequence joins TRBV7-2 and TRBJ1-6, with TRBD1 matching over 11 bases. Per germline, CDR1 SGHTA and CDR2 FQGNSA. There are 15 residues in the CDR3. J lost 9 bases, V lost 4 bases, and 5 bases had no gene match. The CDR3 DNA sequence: TGTGCCAGCAGCTACCATGGGACAGGGGGTTCACCCCTCCACTTT. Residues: CASSYHGTGGSPLHF.

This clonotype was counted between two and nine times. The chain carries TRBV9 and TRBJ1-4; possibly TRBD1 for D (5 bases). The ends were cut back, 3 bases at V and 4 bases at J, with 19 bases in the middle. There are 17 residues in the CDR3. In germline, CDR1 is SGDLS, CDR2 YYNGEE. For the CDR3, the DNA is TGTGCCAGCAGCGGAGGAAACCGACAGAGGGGTAATGAAAAACTGTTTTTT. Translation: CASSGGNRQRGNEKLFF.

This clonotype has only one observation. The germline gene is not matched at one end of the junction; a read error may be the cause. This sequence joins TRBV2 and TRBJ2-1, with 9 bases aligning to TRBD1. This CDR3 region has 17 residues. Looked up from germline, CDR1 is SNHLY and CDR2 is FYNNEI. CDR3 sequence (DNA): TGCGCCAGCAGCCGATTACAGGGACAGGGTATCTACAATGAGCAGTTCTTC. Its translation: CASSRLQGQGIYNEQFF.

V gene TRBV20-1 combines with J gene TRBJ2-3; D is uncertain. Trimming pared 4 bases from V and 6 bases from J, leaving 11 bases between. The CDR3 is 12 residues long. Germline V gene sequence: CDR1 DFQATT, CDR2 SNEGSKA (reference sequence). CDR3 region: CSAKMYEDTQYF. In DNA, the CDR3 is TGCAGTGCTAAGATGTATGAGGATACGCAGTATTTT.

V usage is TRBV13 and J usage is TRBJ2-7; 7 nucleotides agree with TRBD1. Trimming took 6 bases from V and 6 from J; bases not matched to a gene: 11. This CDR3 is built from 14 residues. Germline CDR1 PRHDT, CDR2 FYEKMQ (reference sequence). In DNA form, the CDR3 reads TGTGCCAGCAGTGAATGGGGTACAGGGGCCGAGCAGTACTTC. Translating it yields CASSEWGTGAEQYF.

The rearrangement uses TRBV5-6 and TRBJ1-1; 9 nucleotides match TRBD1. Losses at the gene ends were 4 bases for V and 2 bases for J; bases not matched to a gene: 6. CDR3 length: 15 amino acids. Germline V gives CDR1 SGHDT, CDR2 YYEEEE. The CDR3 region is CASSKGQGSNTEAFF. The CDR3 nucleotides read TGTGCCAGCAGCAAGGGACAGGGCTCAAACACTGAAGCTTTCTTT.

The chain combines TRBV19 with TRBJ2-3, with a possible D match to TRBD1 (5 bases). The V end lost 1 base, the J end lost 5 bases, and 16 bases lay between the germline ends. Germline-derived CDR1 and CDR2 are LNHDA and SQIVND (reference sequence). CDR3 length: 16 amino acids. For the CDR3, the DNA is TGTGCCAGTAGTATAGCCCACTCCAGGGCCGGAGATACGCAGTATTTT. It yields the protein CASSIAHSRAGDTQYF.

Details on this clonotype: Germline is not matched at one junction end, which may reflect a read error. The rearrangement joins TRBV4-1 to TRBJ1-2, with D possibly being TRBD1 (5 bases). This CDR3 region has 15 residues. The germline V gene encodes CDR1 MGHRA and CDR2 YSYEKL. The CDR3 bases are TGCGCCAGCAGGCCCCGTGGGGGGGAGGGCTATGGCTACATCTTC. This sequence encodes CASRPRGGEGYGYIF.

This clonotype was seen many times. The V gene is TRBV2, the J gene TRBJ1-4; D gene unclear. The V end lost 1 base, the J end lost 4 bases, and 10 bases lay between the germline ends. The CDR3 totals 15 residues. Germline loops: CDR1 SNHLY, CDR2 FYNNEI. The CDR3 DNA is TGTGCCAGCAGTGAAGGCGGAAGAAGTAATGAAAAACTGTTTTTT. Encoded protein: CASSEGGRSNEKLFF.

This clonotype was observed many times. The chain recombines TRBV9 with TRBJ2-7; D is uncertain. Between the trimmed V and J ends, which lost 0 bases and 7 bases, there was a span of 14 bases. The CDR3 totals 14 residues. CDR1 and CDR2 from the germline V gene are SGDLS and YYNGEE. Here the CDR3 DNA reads TGTGCCAGCAGCGTAGCCTCCACGGATAAGGAGCAGTACTTC. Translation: CASSVASTDKEQYF.

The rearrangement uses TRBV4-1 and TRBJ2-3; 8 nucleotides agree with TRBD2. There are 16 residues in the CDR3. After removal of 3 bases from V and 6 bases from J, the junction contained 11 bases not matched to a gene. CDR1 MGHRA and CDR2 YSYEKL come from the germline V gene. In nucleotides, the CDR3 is TGCGCCAGCAGCCAGGGGGCCAGCGGGGGACGGGATACGCAGTATTTT. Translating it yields CASSQGASGGRDTQYF.

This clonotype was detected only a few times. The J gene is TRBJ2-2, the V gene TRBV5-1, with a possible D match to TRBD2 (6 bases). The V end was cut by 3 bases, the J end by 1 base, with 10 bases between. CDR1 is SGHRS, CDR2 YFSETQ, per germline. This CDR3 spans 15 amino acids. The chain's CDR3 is CASSYLAKNTGELFF. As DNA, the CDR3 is TGCGCCAGCAGCTATCTAGCGAAGAACACCGGGGAGCTGTTTTTT.

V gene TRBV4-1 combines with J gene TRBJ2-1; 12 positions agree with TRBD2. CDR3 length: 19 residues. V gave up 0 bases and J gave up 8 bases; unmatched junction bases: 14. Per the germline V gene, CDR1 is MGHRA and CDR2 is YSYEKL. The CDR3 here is CASSQDLVTSGGFFHEQFF. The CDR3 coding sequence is TGCGCCAGCAGCCAAGATCTTGTGACTAGCGGGGGTTTTTTCCATGAGCAGTTCTTC.

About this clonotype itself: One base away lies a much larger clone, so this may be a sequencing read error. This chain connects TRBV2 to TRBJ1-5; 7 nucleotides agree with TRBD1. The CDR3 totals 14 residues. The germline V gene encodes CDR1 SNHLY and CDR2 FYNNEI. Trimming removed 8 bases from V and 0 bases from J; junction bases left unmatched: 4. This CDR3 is CASCSGGSNQPQHF. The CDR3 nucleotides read TGTGCCAGCTGCTCAGGGGGTAGCAATCAGCCCCAGCATTTT.

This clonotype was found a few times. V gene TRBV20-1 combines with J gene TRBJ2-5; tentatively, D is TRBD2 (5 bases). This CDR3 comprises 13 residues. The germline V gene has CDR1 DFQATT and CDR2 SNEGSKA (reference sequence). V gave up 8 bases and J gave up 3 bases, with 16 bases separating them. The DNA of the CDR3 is TGCAGTCTCCTAAAGGCGGAGGAAGAGACCCAGTACTTC. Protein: CSLLKAEEETQYF.

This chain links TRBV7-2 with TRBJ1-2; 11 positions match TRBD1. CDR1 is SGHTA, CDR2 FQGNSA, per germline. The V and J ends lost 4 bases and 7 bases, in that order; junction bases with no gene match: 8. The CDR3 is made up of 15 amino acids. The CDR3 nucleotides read TGTGCCAGCAGCTCGTCATCGGACAGGGGGCTTGGCTACACCTTC. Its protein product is CASSSSSDRGLGYTF. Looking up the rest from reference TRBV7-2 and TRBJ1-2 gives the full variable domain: GAGVSQSPSNKVTEKGKDVELRCDPISGHTALYWYRQSLGQGLEFLIYFQGNSAPDKSGLPSDRFSAERTGGSVSTLTIQRTQQEDSAVYLCASSSSSDRGLGYTFGSGTRLTVV.

In nucleotides, the CDR3 is TGTGCCACCAGCAGAGTCGGGACTAGCGGGAGTATCCATGAGCAGTTCTTC. Its protein product is CATSRVGTSGSIHEQFF. The V gene is TRBV15, the J gene TRBJ2-1, with 14 bases fitting TRBD2. The CDR3 totals 17 residues. V dropped 1 base and J dropped 8; count of bases not matched to a gene: 7. The V gene's germline CDR1 is LNHNV and CDR2 YYDKDF (reference sequence).

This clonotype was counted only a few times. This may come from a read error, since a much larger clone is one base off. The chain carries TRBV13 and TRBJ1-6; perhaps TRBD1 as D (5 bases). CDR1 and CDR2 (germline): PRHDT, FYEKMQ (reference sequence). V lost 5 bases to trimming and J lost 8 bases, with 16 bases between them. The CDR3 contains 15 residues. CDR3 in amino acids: CASSLGGGYDSPLHF. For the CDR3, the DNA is TGTGCCAGCAGCCTTGGCGGGGGGTATGATTCACCCCTCCACTTT.

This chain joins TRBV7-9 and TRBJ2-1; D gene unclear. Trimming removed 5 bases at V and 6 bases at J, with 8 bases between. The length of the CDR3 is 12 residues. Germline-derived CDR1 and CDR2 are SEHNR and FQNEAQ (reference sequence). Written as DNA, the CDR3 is TGTGCCAGCAGCCCCGGCGGCAATGAGCAGTTCTTC. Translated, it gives CASSPGGNEQFF.

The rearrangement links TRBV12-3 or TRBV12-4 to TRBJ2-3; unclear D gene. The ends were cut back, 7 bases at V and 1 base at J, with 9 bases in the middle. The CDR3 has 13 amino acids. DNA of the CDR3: TGTGCCAGCAAGCCGCAGGGCACAGATACGCAGTATTTT. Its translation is CASKPQGTDTQYF.

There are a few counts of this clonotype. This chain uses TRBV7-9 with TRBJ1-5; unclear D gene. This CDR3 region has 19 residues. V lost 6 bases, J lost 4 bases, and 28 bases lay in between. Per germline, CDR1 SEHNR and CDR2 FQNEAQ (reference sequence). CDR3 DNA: TGTGCCAGCAGTGACCTCGCCGCCGGGCCGGAGACTCTAAATCAGCCCCAGCATTTT. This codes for CASSDLAAGPETLNQPQHF.

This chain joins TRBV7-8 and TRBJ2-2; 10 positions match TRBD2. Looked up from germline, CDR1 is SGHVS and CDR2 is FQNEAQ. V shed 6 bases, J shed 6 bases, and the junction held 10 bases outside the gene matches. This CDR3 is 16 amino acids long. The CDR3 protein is CASRDMSGRASGELFF. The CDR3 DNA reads TGTGCCAGCAGGGATATGAGCGGGAGGGCTTCCGGGGAGCTGTTTTTT.